This TCR beta chain is drawn from a study of T-cell memory formation after mild COVID-19. Study details: The two donors had largely donor-specific TCR clusters.

One entry per CDR3 protein results from TCRdb running MiXCR on the 5' RACE reads. Of about 390,000 distinct CDR3 sequences listed, 16% were seen once; the top ten hold approximately 21%. A few counts support this clonotype. Germline V gene data show CDR1 as SGHTA and CDR2 as FQGNSA. After removal of 1 base from V and 0 bases from J, the junction contained 12 bases not matched to a gene. This CDR3 region has 18 residues. The sequencing sample was made of PBMCs or a T cell subset sorted from them (not recorded which). The chain couples TRBV7-2 to TRBJ2-7; TRBD2 matches at 7 bases. This receptor was taken from a young man who had mild COVID-19 (a few samples of this study predate the infection). Cell type and time point are not known. CDR3 region: CASSLVSGAPTGSYEQYF. DNA of the CDR3: TGTGCCAGCAGCTTAGTCAGCGGGGCCCCAACTGGCTCCTACGAGCAGTACTTC.